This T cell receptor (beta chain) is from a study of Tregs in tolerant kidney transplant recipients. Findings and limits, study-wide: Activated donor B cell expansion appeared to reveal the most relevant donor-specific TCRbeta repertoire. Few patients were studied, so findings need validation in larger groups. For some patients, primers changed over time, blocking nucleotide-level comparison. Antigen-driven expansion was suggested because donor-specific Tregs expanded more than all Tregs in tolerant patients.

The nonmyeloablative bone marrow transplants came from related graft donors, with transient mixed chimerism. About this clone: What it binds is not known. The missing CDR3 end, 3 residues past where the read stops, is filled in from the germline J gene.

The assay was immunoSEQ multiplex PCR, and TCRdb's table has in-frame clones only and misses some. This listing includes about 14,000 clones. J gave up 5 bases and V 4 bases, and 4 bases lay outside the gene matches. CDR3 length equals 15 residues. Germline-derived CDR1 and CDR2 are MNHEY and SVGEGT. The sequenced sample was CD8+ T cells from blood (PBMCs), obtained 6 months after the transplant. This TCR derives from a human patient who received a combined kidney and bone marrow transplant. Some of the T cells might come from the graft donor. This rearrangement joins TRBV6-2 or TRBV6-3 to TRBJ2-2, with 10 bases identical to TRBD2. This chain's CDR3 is CASSSSGSGTGELFF. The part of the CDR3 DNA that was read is TGTGCCAGCAGTTCTAGCGGGAGTGGAACCGGGGAG.